This T cell receptor (beta chain) was observed in a study of cytomegalovirus exposure and HLA in healthy donors. Both 60 Vbeta primers and 13 Jbeta primers went into the PCR. As originally analysed: Approximately 9.9 million of around 85 million unique TCR beta chains were shared, per a later count. Sequenced by immunoSEQ multiplex PCR; TCRdb stores in-frame clones only, minus some. That table supplies the V and J calls and clone size; D and trimming were determined from the DNA. The sample has hundreds of thousands of clones, 75% seen once. Overall study findings and caveats: Reportedly, cytomegalovirus status was diagnosed with high sensitivity and specificity. The study had only CMV serostatus as immune exposure information.

Worth noting for this clone: The antigen is undetermined.

The J segment lost 3 bases and the V segment lost 9 bases, leaving 3 bases of the junction unmatched. CDR1 LNHDA and CDR2 SQIVND come from the germline V gene (reference sequence). The CDR3 is made up of 12 amino acids. What was sequenced was PBMCs. This TCR was sampled from a woman aged 30 to 39 in good health and CMV-seronegative. V is TRBV19 and J is TRBJ1-1; TRBD1 matches 8 bases. CDR3 residues: CASRQGYTEAFF. The CDR3 region has the DNA TGTGCCAGCAGACAGGGGTACACTGAAGCTTTCTTT. Supplemented by reference TRBV19 and TRBJ1-1, the full variable domain reads DGGITQSPKYLFRKEGQNVTLSCEQNLNHDAMYWYRQDPGQGLRLIYYSQIVNDFQKGDIAEGYSVSREKKESFPLTVTSAQKNPTAFYLCASRQGYTEAFFGQGTRLTVV.